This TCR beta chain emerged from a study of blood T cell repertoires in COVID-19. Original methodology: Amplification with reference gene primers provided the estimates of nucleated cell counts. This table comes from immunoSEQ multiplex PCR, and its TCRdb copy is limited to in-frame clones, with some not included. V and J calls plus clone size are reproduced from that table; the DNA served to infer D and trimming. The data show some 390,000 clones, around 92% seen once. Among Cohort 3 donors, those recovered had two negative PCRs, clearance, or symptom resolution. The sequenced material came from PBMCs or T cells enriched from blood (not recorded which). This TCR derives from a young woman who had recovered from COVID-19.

CDR3: CASSIITGGFGHGYTF. The CDR3 DNA sequence: TGTGCCAGTAGTATCATCACAGGGGGCTTCGGCCATGGCTACACCTTC. V and J are TRBV19 and TRBJ1-2; TRBD1 aligns across 9 bases. The V segment lost 3 bases and the J segment 6 bases; nucleotides outside the gene matches: 11. Germline V gene lookup returns CDR1 LNHDA and CDR2 SQIVND (reference sequence). The CDR3 is 16 amino acids.